The entry below gives a single T cell receptor (beta chain) sequence along with its context. The data are from a study of shared clonotypes between healthy human individuals. Only CD45RO-negative cells positively selected for CCR7 counted as naive CD8 cells, so terminally differentiated effector memory CD45RA+ cells were excluded. Healthy HIV-negative adults without recent acute infections or vaccinations served as donors. Method: immunoSEQ multiplex PCR; TCRdb's copy keeps in-frame clones and lacks some. The sample contains about 2,100,000 clones, 85% to 95% of which appear only once. Sequences were obtained from naive CD8+ T cells from PBMCs. The TCR was taken from a man aged 18-30 years in good health. Some clones in this sample may be carry-over from other donors' samples.

The CDR3 DNA is TGTGCCAGTAGTATCGGTCACGGGAGCTCCTACAATGAGCAGTTCTTC. Encoded protein: CASSIGHGSSYNEQFF. The chain couples TRBV19 to TRBJ2-1; a weak D match, TRBD2 (6 bases). The V end was cut by 3 bases, the J end by 0 bases, with 12 bases between. Per germline, CDR1 LNHDA and CDR2 SQIVND (reference sequence). The CDR3 is 16 residues long.